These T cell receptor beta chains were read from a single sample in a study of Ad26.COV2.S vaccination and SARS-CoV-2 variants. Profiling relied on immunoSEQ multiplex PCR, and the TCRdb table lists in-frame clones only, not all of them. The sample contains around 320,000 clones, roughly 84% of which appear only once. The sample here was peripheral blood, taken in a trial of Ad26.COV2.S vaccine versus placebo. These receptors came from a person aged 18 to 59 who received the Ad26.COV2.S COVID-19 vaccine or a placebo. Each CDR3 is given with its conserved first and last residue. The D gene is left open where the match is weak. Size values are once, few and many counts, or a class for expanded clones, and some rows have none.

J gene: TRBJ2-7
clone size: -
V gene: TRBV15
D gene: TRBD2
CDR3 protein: CATSRPVGASGGGSGEQYF
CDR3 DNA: TGTGCCACCAGCCGACCCGTAGGAGCTAGCGGGGGTGGATCTGGAGAGCAGTACTTC

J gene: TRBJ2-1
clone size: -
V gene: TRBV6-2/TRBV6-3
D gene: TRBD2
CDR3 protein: CASSMGGAYNEQFF
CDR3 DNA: TGTGCCAGCAGTATGGGGGGGGCCTACAATGAGCAGTTCTTC

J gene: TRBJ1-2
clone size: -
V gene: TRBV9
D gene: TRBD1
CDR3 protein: CASSAQGQGIYGYTF
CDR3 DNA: TGTGCCAGCAGCGCTCAAGGACAGGGGATCTATGGCTACACCTTC

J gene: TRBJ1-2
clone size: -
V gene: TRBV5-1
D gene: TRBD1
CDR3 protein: CASSLEGLQGEIGYTF
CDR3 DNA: TGCGCCAGCAGCTTGGAAGGATTACAGGGGGAAATTGGCTACACCTTC

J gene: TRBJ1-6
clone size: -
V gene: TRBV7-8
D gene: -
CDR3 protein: CASSLDGIYNSPLHF
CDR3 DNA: TGTGCCAGCAGTCTCGACGGGATCTATAATTCACCCCTCCACTTT

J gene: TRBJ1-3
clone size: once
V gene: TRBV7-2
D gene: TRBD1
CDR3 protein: CASRSKGQAGNTIYF
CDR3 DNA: TGTGCCAGCAGGTCAAAAGGACAGGCGGGAAACACCATATATTTT

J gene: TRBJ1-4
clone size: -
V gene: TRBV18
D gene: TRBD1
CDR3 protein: CASSRYRDRDEKLFF
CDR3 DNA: TGTGCCAGCTCCCGGTACCGGGACAGGGATGAAAAACTGTTTTTT

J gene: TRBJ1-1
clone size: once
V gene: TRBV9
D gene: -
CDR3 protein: CASSVGNRNTEAFF
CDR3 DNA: TGTGCCAGCAGCGTAGGTAACAGGAACACTGAAGCTTTCTTT

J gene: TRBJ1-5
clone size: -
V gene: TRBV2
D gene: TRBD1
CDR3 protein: CASSEVETGSKYQPQHF
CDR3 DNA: TGTGCCAGCAGTGAAGTAGAGACAGGGAGTAAGTATCAGCCCCAGCATTTT

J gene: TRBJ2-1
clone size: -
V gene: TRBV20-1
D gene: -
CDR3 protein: CSASYRRGSNEQFF
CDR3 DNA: TGCAGTGCTAGTTATAGACGGGGGTCCAATGAGCAGTTCTTC

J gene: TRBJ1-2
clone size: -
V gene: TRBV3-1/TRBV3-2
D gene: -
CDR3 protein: CASRGPNYGYTF
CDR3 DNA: TGTGCCAGCAGAGGACCTAACTATGGCTACACCTTC

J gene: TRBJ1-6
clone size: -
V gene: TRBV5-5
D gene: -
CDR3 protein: CASSLARNNNNSPLHF
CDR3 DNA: TGTGCCAGCAGCTTGGCCCGAAACAATAATAATTCACCCCTCCACTTT

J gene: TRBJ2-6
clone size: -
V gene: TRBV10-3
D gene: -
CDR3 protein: CAIRFGGGGSGANVLTF
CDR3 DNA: TGTGCCATCAGATTTGGAGGGGGCGGATCTGGGGCCAACGTCCTGACTTTC

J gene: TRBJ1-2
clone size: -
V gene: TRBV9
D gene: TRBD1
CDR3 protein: CASSGQGFNYGYTF
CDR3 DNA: TGTGCCAGCAGCGGACAGGGTTTTAACTATGGCTACACCTTC

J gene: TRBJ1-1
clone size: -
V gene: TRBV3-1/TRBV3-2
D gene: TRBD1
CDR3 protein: CASSLRDRGRGTEAFF
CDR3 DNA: TGTGCCAGCAGCCTCAGGGACAGGGGGCGCGGAACTGAAGCTTTCTTT

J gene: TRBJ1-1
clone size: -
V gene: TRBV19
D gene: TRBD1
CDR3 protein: CASSPADRGGPEAFF
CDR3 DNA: TGTGCCAGTAGTCCAGCCGACAGGGGAGGCCCTGAAGCTTTCTTT

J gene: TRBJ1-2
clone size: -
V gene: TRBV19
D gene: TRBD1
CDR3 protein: CASSGQGNNYGYTF
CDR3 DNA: TGTGCCAGTAGCGGACAGGGAAACAACTATGGCTACACCTTC

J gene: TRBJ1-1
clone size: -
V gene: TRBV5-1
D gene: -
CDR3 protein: CASNVDGNTEAFF
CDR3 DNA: TGCGCCAGCAACGTGGACGGGAACACTGAAGCTTTCTTT

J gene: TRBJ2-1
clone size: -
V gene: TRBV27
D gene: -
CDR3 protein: CASSKSHPLYNEQFF
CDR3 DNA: TGTGCCAGCAGTAAGTCCCACCCTCTATACAATGAGCAGTTCTTC

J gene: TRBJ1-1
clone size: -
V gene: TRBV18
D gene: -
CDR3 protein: CASSLGGSWNTEAFF
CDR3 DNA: TGTGCCAGCTCACTGGGGGGATCTTGGAACACTGAAGCTTTCTTT